Below, 15 T cell receptor beta chains from the same sample are listed, as sequenced in a study of cytomegalovirus exposure and HLA in healthy donors. PCR amplification relied on 60 Vbeta primers (plus 13 Jbeta primers). Assay: immunoSEQ multiplex PCR; the TCRdb copy retains only in-frame clones and omits some. This table holds some 110,000 clones, approximately 70% found once. The sample consisted of PBMCs. The origin of the receptors is a woman in her forties in good health and CMV-seropositive.

V usage is TRBV6-5 and J usage is TRBJ2-1; 8 bases agree with TRBD2. The germline CDR1 and CDR2 sequences are MNHEY and SVGAGI. V dropped 1 base and J dropped 1; count of bases not matched to a gene: 3. The length of the CDR3 is 16 residues. The CDR3 reads CASSYWGLESYNEQFF. In DNA form, the CDR3 reads TGTGCCAGCAGTTACTGGGGACTAGAGTCCTACAATGAGCAGTTCTTC.

The CDR3 nucleotides are TGTGCCAGCAGTGAATACAGGGGTAACTATGGCTACACCTTC. This encodes CASSEYRGNYGYTF. The J gene is TRBJ1-2, the V gene TRBV6-1; 7 bases match TRBD1. The CDR3 is made up of 14 amino acids. Trimming removed 2 bases from V and 1 base from J; junction bases left unmatched: 1. The germline gives CDR1 MNHNS, CDR2 SASEGT.

The chain couples TRBV28 to TRBJ1-1, with TRBD1 matching over 9 bases. Germline-derived CDR1 and CDR2 are MDHEN and SYDVKM. V gave up 4 bases and J gave up 6 bases; unmatched junction bases: 9. The CDR3 sequence is 15 residues long. CDR3 coding DNA: TGTGCCAGCAGTTCGCCCCGACAGGGGGATTCTGAAGCTTTCTTT. Protein sequence: CASSSPRQGDSEAFF.

V gene TRBV7-9 combines with J gene TRBJ1-5; 8 bases agree with TRBD1. The junction had 7 bases not matched to a gene; V was cut back by 5 bases and J by 7 bases. CDR3 size: 14 residues. Per germline, CDR1 SEHNR and CDR2 FQNEAQ (reference sequence). CDR3 in amino acids: CASSHDRGFQPQHF. In DNA form, the CDR3 reads TGTGCCAGCAGCCATGACAGGGGTTTCCAGCCCCAGCATTTT.

The V call is TRBV6-5, the J call TRBJ2-4; 9 nucleotides match TRBD1. CDR1 and CDR2 from the germline V gene are MNHEY and SVGAGI. The CDR3 runs to 15 residues. The trim removed 0 bases at V and 3 bases at J, leaving 0 bases unmatched. The chain's CDR3 is CASSYSTGGKNIQYF. CDR3 nucleotides: TGTGCCAGCAGTTACTCGACAGGGGGCAAAAACATTCAGTACTTC.

The CDR3 sequence: CSVERDTYSNYGYTF. The CDR3 DNA follows: TGCAGCGTGGAACGCGACACCTACTCTAACTATGGCTACACCTTC. The chain carries TRBV29-1 and TRBJ1-2; D gene uncertain. CDR3 size: 15 residues. CDR1 is SQVTM, CDR2 ANQGSEA, per germline. Trimming removed 6 bases at V and 0 bases at J, with 17 bases between.

The chain joins TRBV6-5 to TRBJ2-3, with 8 bases that match TRBD1. Germline V lookup: CDR1 MNHEY, CDR2 SVGAGI. This CDR3 has 14 amino acids. The trim removed 6 bases at V and 1 base at J, leaving 3 bases unmatched. The CDR3 sequence: CASRKQGGTDTQYF. As DNA, the CDR3 is TGTGCCAGCAGGAAACAGGGGGGCACAGATACGCAGTATTTT.

The gene calls are TRBV18 and TRBJ2-1, with TRBD2 identical over 10 bases. There are 16 residues in the CDR3. J lost 9 bases, V lost 1 base, and 9 bases had no gene match. Germline V gives CDR1 KGHSH, CDR2 LQKENI. The CDR3 DNA is TGTGCCAGCTCACCACGGGCCCTAGCGGGAGAGGGTGAGCAGTTCTTC. As protein: CASSPRALAGEGEQFF. The full variable domain, its missing parts supplied by reference TRBV18 and TRBJ2-1, is NAGVMQNPRHLVRRRGQEARLRCSPMKGHSHVYWYRQLPEEGLKFMVYLQKENIIDESGMPKERFSAEFPKEGPSILRIQQVVRGDSAAYFCASSPRALAGEGEQFFGPGTRLTVL.

The chain is built from TRBV14 and TRBJ2-7; 7 nucleotides line up with TRBD2. Trimming cost V 4 bases and J 2 bases; bases outside gene matches: 8. CDR3 length equals 15 residues. CDR1 and CDR2 (germline): SGHDN, FVKESK. In DNA form, the CDR3 reads TGTGCCAGCAGCCGAGGACTGGGAGGGACCTACGAGCAGTACTTC. Translating it yields CASSRGLGGTYEQYF.

This clone is a singleton in its sample. The chain combines TRBV19 with TRBJ2-7, with D possibly matching TRBD2 (6 bases). The germline gives CDR1 LNHDA, CDR2 SQIVND (reference sequence). This CDR3 has 15 amino acids. V shed 5 bases and J shed 5 bases, with 19 bases lying between them. CDR3 in amino acids: CASSPGTSPWDEQYF. Written as DNA, the CDR3 is TGTGCCAGTAGTCCGGGAACTAGCCCATGGGACGAGCAGTACTTC.

V is TRBV7-9 and J is TRBJ1-2; 9 nucleotides match TRBD1. The CDR3 consists of 12 residues. CDR1 is SEHNR, CDR2 FQNEAQ, per germline (reference sequence). The V and J ends lost 5 bases and 8 bases, in that order; junction bases with no gene match: 3. The chain's CDR3 is CASSGQGPGYTF. As DNA, the CDR3 is TGTGCCAGCAGCGGACAGGGGCCCGGCTACACCTTC. Full variable domain (rest looked up from reference TRBV7-9 and TRBJ1-2): DTGVSQNPRHKITKRGQNVTFRCDPISEHNRLYWYRQTLGQGPEFLTYFQNEAQLEKSRLLSDRFSAERPKGSFSTLEIQRTEQGDSAMYLCASSGQGPGYTFGSGTRLTVV.

The DNA of the CDR3 is TGTGCCAGCAGCTTATTATCCACCGGGACTAGCGTCTACAATGAGCAGTTCTTC. This translates into CASSLLSTGTSVYNEQFF. The genes are TRBV5-6 and TRBJ2-1, with 10 bases that match TRBD2. This CDR3 has 18 residues. Germline assignment: CDR1 SGHDT and CDR2 YYEEEE. Trimming took 2 bases from V and 3 from J; bases not matched to a gene: 11.

This clone was counted between two and nine times. The chain recombines TRBV28 with TRBJ2-7; the D gene is possibly TRBD2 (6 bases). This CDR3 has 14 residues. Trimming removed 3 bases at V and 7 bases at J, with 16 bases between. CDR1 MDHEN and CDR2 SYDVKM come from the germline V gene. DNA for the CDR3: TGTGCCAGCAGTTTTTCTGGCCTAGCGAGGGAGCAGTACTTC. It codes for CASSFSGLAREQYF.

A word on this clone: The same CDR3 also results from other DNA sequences found in this sample. DNA for the CDR3: TGCGCCAGCAGCTTGGCCGGGGGGAACACTGAAGCTTTCTTT. As protein: CASSLAGGNTEAFF. The chain employs TRBV5-1 and TRBJ1-1; D is possibly TRBD1 (5 bases). The CDR3 contains 14 residues. The V and J ends lost 0 bases and 1 base respectively, with 7 bases between them. Germline assignment: CDR1 SGHRS and CDR2 YFSETQ.

The chain recombines TRBV5-4 with TRBJ2-3; D is unclear. This CDR3 region has 13 residues. Germline V gene sequence: CDR1 SGHNT, CDR2 YYREEE (reference sequence). V lost 5 bases to trimming and J lost 0 bases, with 7 bases between them. CDR3 in amino acids: CASSSTSTDTQYF. DNA of the CDR3: TGTGCCAGCAGTAGTACTAGCACAGATACGCAGTATTTT.